One sample yielded the 22 T cell receptor beta chains listed below, sequenced in a study of blood T cell repertoires in COVID-19. Sequencing was performed with immunoSEQ multiplex PCR; in TCRdb, only in-frame clones are kept and a portion is missing. Altogether over 200,000 clones are present, approximately 90% being singletons, with the ten largest covering 15% to 18%. Material for sequencing was PBMCs or T cells enriched from blood (not recorded which). The receptor set was obtained from a man younger than 35 who had recovered from COVID-19.

J is TRBJ1-1 and V is TRBV27, with D possibly being TRBD1 (6 bases). V was trimmed by 2 bases and J by 5 bases, leaving 9 bases between them. Germline CDR1 and CDR2: MNHEY and SMNVEV (reference sequence). The CDR3 covers 13 residues. DNA of the CDR3: TGTGCCAGCAGTTTAAGGGGGGGGACTGAAGCTTTCTTT. Protein sequence: CASSLRGGTEAFF.

This chain links TRBV15 with TRBJ2-5; no reliable D call. This CDR3 contains 13 residues. Germline lookup yields CDR1 LNHNV and CDR2 YYDKDF (reference sequence). The V and J ends lost 1 base and 3 bases respectively, with 6 bases between them. CDR3 loop: CATSRGSEETQYF. The CDR3 DNA reads as TGTGCCACCAGCAGAGGGTCGGAAGAGACCCAGTACTTC. Based on the CDR3 plus reference TRBV15 and TRBJ2-5, the full variable domain is DAMVIQNPRYQVTQFGKPVTLSCSQTLNHNVMYWYQQKSSQAPKLLFHYYDKDFNNEADTPDNFQSRRPNTSFCFLDIRSPGLGDTAMYLCATSRGSEETQYFGPGTRLLVL.

This rearrangement joins TRBV19 to TRBJ2-5, with 12 bases matching TRBD2. Trimming took 5 bases from V and 4 from J; bases not matched to a gene: 14. Germline CDR1 and CDR2: LNHDA and SQIVND (reference sequence). The CDR3 is made up of 18 amino acids. CDR3 nucleotide sequence: TGTGCCAGTAGTGTGGGTTCTAGCGGGGGGGCGTATGCAGAGACCCAGTACTTC. Amino acid sequence: CASSVGSSGGAYAETQYF.

CDR3 coding DNA: TGTGCCAGCAGTTACGCGACAGGCTCTGGAAACACCATATATTTT. The encoded protein is CASSYATGSGNTIYF. The chain joins TRBV6-5 to TRBJ1-3; possible D gene TRBD1, 6 bases. The CDR3 length is 15 residues. Trimming pared 2 bases from V and 0 bases from J, leaving 8 bases between. Per the germline V gene, CDR1 is MNHEY and CDR2 is SVGAGI.

The J gene is TRBJ1-2, the V gene TRBV27; 7 nucleotides match TRBD1. V shed 6 bases and J 4 bases; nucleotides not matched to a gene: 8. Germline V gene sequence: CDR1 MNHEY, CDR2 SMNVEV (reference sequence). The CDR3 covers 14 residues. Written as DNA, the CDR3 is TGTGCCAGCAGGCCCGACAGGGTATCCTATGGCTACACCTTC. Amino acid sequence: CASRPDRVSYGYTF.

This rearrangement joins TRBV28 to TRBJ2-7, with TRBD1 identical over 10 bases. CDR1 and CDR2 from the germline V gene are MDHEN and SYDVKM. This CDR3 is 15 amino acids long. The trim removed 5 bases at V and 5 bases at J, leaving 9 bases unmatched. This CDR3 is CASSITGTGAHEQYF. The CDR3 nucleotides are TGTGCCAGCAGTATTACCGGGACAGGGGCCCACGAGCAGTACTTC. The full variable domain, in which reference TRBV28 and TRBJ2-7 provide the parts outside the CDR3, is DVKVTQSSRYLVKRTGEKVFLECVQDMDHENMFWYRQDPGLGLRLIYFSYDVKMKEKGDIPEGYSVSREKKERFSLILESASTNQTSMYLCASSITGTGAHEQYFGPGTRLTVT.

Here the CDR3 reads CSVKKGQGLGQETQYF. CDR3 DNA: TGCAGCGTCAAGAAGGGACAGGGTCTCGGCCAAGAGACCCAGTACTTC. This sequence joins TRBV29-1 and TRBJ2-5, with 9 bases identical to TRBD1. Germline CDR1 is SQVTM and CDR2 is ANQGSEA. Trimming cost V 6 bases and J 1 base; bases outside gene matches: 12. The CDR3 totals 16 residues.

The chain couples TRBV7-9 to TRBJ1-1; D call uncertain. The CDR3 is made up of 16 amino acids. Between the trimmed V and J ends, which lost 7 bases and 0 bases, there was a span of 18 bases. Germline-derived CDR1 and CDR2 are SEHNR and FQNEAQ (reference sequence). As DNA, the CDR3 is TGTGCCAGCAACCCACTGGAGGGCAGCCTGAACACTGAAGCTTTCTTT. It specifies CASNPLEGSLNTEAFF.

This clone was detected once. This sequence joins TRBV12-5 and TRBJ1-5; a possible D gene is TRBD1 (6 bases). The germline gives CDR1 LGHNT, CDR2 FRNRAP. V gave up 1 base and J gave up 4 bases, with 14 bases separating them. The CDR3 runs to 16 residues. The CDR3 sequence is CASGLATGFPNQPQHF. As DNA, the CDR3 is TGTGCTAGTGGTTTGGCAACAGGGTTTCCAAATCAGCCCCAGCATTTT.

This chain joins TRBV7-9 and TRBJ2-1, with 15 bases that match TRBD2. This CDR3 is built from 14 residues. Losses at the gene ends were 8 bases for V and 6 bases for J; bases not matched to a gene: 2. Germline-derived CDR1 and CDR2 are SEHNR and FQNEAQ (reference sequence). This CDR3 is CASGLAGGPNEQFF. The CDR3 bases are TGTGCCAGCGGACTAGCGGGAGGGCCCAATGAGCAGTTCTTC.

The chain employs TRBV5-1 and TRBJ1-4; 10 bases align to TRBD1. There are 17 residues in the CDR3. Germline V gene sequence: CDR1 SGHRS, CDR2 YFSETQ. The junction had 13 bases not matched to a gene; V was cut back by 4 bases and J by 7 bases. DNA of the CDR3: TGCGCCAGCAGCAGGGGACAGGGGAGCGGTATAGGTGAAAAACTGTTTTTT. Translating gives CASSRGQGSGIGEKLFF.

This clone came up once. The chain recombines TRBV29-1 with TRBJ2-1, with 9 positions matching TRBD2. The trim removed 7 bases at V and 2 bases at J, leaving 15 bases unmatched. The germline V gene encodes CDR1 SQVTM and CDR2 ANQGSEA. The CDR3 totals 17 residues. CDR3 in DNA: TGCAGCGCCAACGGGCGGGAGGGCCAGAATCCCTACAATGAGCAGTTCTTC. It encodes CSANGREGQNPYNEQFF.

The chain carries TRBV19 and TRBJ2-1; TRBD2 aligns across 8 bases. Germline V gives CDR1 LNHDA, CDR2 SQIVND (reference sequence). V lost 3 bases and J lost 9; bases outside the gene matches: 10. The CDR3 is 15 residues long. The CDR3 bases are TGTGCCAGTAGTATTGCCGGGGGGGCTACGGGTGAGCAGTTCTTC. This translates into CASSIAGGATGEQFF.

The rearrangement joins TRBV6-1 to TRBJ2-5; D unresolved. The CDR3 length is 14 residues. Trimming shortened V by 2 bases and J by 3 bases, and 10 bases separated the two germline ends. Per germline, CDR1 MNHNS and CDR2 SASEGT. The CDR3 reads CASSEWSKKETQYF. CDR3 nucleotides: TGTGCCAGCAGTGAATGGAGCAAGAAAGAGACCCAGTACTTC.

The chain links TRBV19 to TRBJ1-1; tentatively, D is TRBD1 (6 bases). This CDR3 spans 14 amino acids. Germline CDR1 and CDR2: LNHDA and SQIVND (reference sequence). V was clipped by 2 bases and J by 1 base, with 8 bases between them. This CDR3 is CASSILTGNTEAFF. CDR3 nucleotides: TGTGCCAGTAGTATACTGACAGGGAACACTGAAGCTTTCTTT. The entire variable domain, with the rest obtained from reference TRBV19 and TRBJ1-1, is as follows: DGGITQSPKYLFRKEGQNVTLSCEQNLNHDAMYWYRQDPGQGLRLIYYSQIVNDFQKGDIAEGYSVSREKKESFPLTVTSAQKNPTAFYLCASSILTGNTEAFFGQGTRLTVV.

V usage is TRBV28 and J usage is TRBJ2-2; D not resolved. Germline V gives CDR1 MDHEN, CDR2 SYDVKM. The CDR3 runs to 11 residues. With 10 bases removed from V and 6 bases from J, the gap between germline ends came to 9 bases. Here the CDR3 reads CATQIPGELFF. The CDR3 coding sequence is TGTGCCACCCAGATTCCCGGGGAGCTGTTTTTT. Combining the CDR3 with reference TRBV28 and TRBJ2-2 gives the whole variable domain DVKVTQSSRYLVKRTGEKVFLECVQDMDHENMFWYRQDPGLGLRLIYFSYDVKMKEKGDIPEGYSVSREKKERFSLILESASTNQTSMYLCATQIPGELFFGEGSRLTVL.

The chain uses TRBV5-4 and TRBJ2-5, with 11 nucleotides matching TRBD1. There are 16 residues in the CDR3. The trim removed 4 bases at V and 5 bases at J, leaving 10 bases unmatched. In germline, CDR1 is SGHNT, CDR2 YYREEE (reference sequence). CDR3 in DNA: TGTGCCAGCAGCCCTTCGGGACAGGGGGAAAGGGAGACCCAGTACTTC. It codes for CASSPSGQGERETQYF. Complete variable domain (other parts from reference TRBV5-4 and TRBJ2-5): ETGVTQSPTHLIKTRGQQVTLRCSSQSGHNTVSWYQQALGQGPQFIFQYYREEENGRGNFPPRFSGLQFPNYSSELNVNALELDDSALYLCASSPSGQGERETQYFGPGTRLLVL.

The chain combines TRBV29-1 with TRBJ2-7; 9 nucleotides align to TRBD1. Germline-derived CDR1 and CDR2 are SQVTM and ANQGSEA. The CDR3 has 13 amino acids. The V segment lost 5 bases and the J segment 6 bases; nucleotides outside the gene matches: 8. This CDR3 is CSVNPGQGIEQYF. The CDR3 DNA sequence: TGCAGCGTTAACCCGGGACAGGGCATCGAGCAGTACTTC.

The gene calls are TRBV4-1 and TRBJ2-5; 8 bases align to TRBD2. V trimming: 0 bases; J trimming: 5 bases; junction bases outside the gene matches: 8. The CDR3 loop spans 16 amino acids. CDR1 and CDR2 from the germline V gene are MGHRA and YSYEKL. This CDR3 is CASSQDRTGGPETQYF. Written as DNA, the CDR3 is TGCGCCAGCAGCCAAGATCGGACGGGAGGGCCCGAGACCCAGTACTTC.

The chain carries TRBV7-8 and TRBJ2-5, with 7 bases fitting TRBD2. The CDR3 extends over 16 amino acids. After removal of 6 bases from V and 5 bases from J, the junction contained 15 bases not matched to a gene. Germline V gene data show CDR1 as SGHVS and CDR2 as FQNEAQ. CDR3 loop: CASSRSSGWWGETQYF. The CDR3 nucleotides read TGTGCCAGCAGTCGAAGTAGCGGGTGGTGGGGGGAGACCCAGTACTTC. Complete variable domain (other parts from reference TRBV7-8 and TRBJ2-5): GAGVSQSPRYKVAKRGQDVALRCDPISGHVSLFWYQQALGQGPEFLTYFQNEAQLDKSGLPSDRFFAERPEGSVSTLKIQRTQQEDSAVYLCASSRSSGWWGETQYFGPGTRLLVL.

This rearrangement joins TRBV28 to TRBJ2-1, with 12 bases fitting TRBD2. The V gene end was trimmed by 5 bases and the J gene end by 16 bases; junction bases not matched to a gene: 6. This CDR3 comprises 12 residues. Germline loops: CDR1 MDHEN, CDR2 SYDVKM. CDR3 nucleotide sequence: TGTGCCAGCAGTCCGGGACTAGCGGGCATCTTCTTC. As protein: CASSPGLAGIFF. Drawing the rest from reference TRBV28 and TRBJ2-1, the complete variable domain is DVKVTQSSRYLVKRTGEKVFLECVQDMDHENMFWYRQDPGLGLRLIYFSYDVKMKEKGDIPEGYSVSREKKERFSLILESASTNQTSMYLCASSPGLAGIFFGPGTRLTVL.

The count of this clone is one. The chain employs TRBV7-9 and TRBJ1-2, with unresolved D. Germline V gene lookup returns CDR1 SEHNR and CDR2 FQNEAQ (reference sequence). Trimming removed 5 bases from V and 5 bases from J, with 9 bases in between. CDR3 length: 12 residues. CDR3 in amino acids: CASSLLPYGYTF. The CDR3 nucleotides read TGTGCCAGCAGCCTTCTCCCGTATGGCTACACCTTC.